The following is a TCR beta chain sequence with its context. The CDR3 sequence is 15 residues long. Trimming took off 2 bases at V and 4 bases at J, with 15 bases between the two ends. Germline CDR1 is MDHEN and CDR2 is SYDVKM. Some clones are missing from TCRdb's copy, which holds only in-frame ones; the method was immunoSEQ multiplex PCR. The sample lists approximately 110,000 clones; 80% to 85% were seen once. This sample was taken from a study of blood T cell repertoires in COVID-19. Study at large: PBMCs, B-cell-depleted T cells, or T cells were the source of the cDNA or gDNA that made up the material.

The chain combines TRBV28 with TRBJ2-7; tentative D call: TRBD2 (7 bases). Sequencing was carried out using peripheral blood. The receptor comes from an elderly woman with acute or convalescent COVID-19. CDR3 in DNA: TGTGCCAGCAGTTTAAAGACGCGGGGGCAATACGAGCAGTACTTC. Protein sequence: CASSLKTRGQYEQYF.